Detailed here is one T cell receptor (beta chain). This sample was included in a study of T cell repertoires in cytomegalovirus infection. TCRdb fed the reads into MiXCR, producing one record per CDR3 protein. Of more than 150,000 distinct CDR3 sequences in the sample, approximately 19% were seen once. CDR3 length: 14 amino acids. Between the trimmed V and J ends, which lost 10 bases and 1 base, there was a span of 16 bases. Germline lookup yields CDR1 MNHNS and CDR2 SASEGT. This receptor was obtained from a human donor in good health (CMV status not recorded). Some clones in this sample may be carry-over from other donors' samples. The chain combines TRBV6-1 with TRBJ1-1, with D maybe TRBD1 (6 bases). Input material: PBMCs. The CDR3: CATSDRQGNTEAFF. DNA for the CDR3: TGTGCCACCAGCGACAGGCAGGGGAACACTGAAGCTTTCTTT.